This T cell receptor (beta chain) was identified during a study of T cell responses to AZD1222 COVID-19 vaccine (dated by TCRdb to about 2021). Study-level background: Because spike-specific TCR depth and breadth did not differ between the two schedules, AZD1222 recipients who got a second dose at roughly 4 weeks were pooled with those who got a second dose at roughly 12 weeks. A total of 233 trial participants underwent TCR sequencing, of whom roughly 210 received two doses of AZD1222 and some 26 received two doses of the MenACWY control vaccine. Trial participants were enrolled by age into subgroups of 18-55, 56-69 and 70-plus years, and roughly 150, 30 and 60 TCR-sequenced participants, respectively, were included in these subgroups.

The germline V gene provides CDR1 SGHVS and CDR2 FQNEAQ. The CDR3 holds 16 amino acids from the cysteine to the phenylalanine. Just the 48-base CDR3 DNA is kept, in frame starting at base 1. Relative to germline, V is 1 base shorter and J is 1 base shorter, with 13 bases between their ends. This clone appeared a single time. No antigen is known for it. No much larger clone exists at a distance of one base, and base qualities are not known. Reading the label with the study, this specimen's time point is: baseline before first vaccination. Vaccinee samples came from UK trials COV001 and COV002, including a single-blind randomized controlled phase 2/3 trial of AZD1222 (ChAdOx1 nCoV-19) in healthy adults. For TCRbeta chain sequencing, PBMC samples from trial participants were taken at day 0 and at day 28 after the second dose. Study-level results and caveats: Participants were mostly white British and included more females than males, and it was suggested by the authors that clonal diversity may have been underestimated. After two AZD1222 doses, both the breadth and the depth of spike-specific TCRs were significantly higher than at day 0 and than in MenACWY recipients. CD4 TCRs associated with the vaccine covered the entire spike protein, and the dominant responses were in regions 160-218 and 743-854. Conclusions about previously exposed vaccinees were limited because only five to seven AZD1222 recipients were SARS-CoV-2 seropositive at baseline. The 56-69-year group was small, and its depth increase did not reach significance, likely because of low power. Nearly half of unique spike-specific TCRs reportedly recognized epitopes outside regions mutated in the B.1.351 and B.1.1.7 variants. No day 14 peak-response samples were available, so repertoires were characterized only after the peak T cell response.

The CDR3 regions of human TCRbeta chains were subjected to immunosequencing. Per the original workflow: Repertoire TCRs were matched against a reference library of SARS-CoV-2-specific TCRs generated with the MIRA antigen-specificity platform. Breadth was defined as the fraction of unique TCRs that were SARS-CoV-2-associated, and depth was defined as the fraction of total T cells that were SARS-CoV-2-associated. Using the MIRA data, each spike-specific TCR was mapped to the spike region that the TCR reacts to and placed in a CD4 or CD8 class. Log10-transformed breadth and depth values were compared by one-way ANOVA with Sidak's multiple comparisons tests. TCRdb took this table from immuneACCESS and kept in-frame rearrangements with V and J called. Such tables lack part of the clones; where checked against another copy, unresolved V genes explain under half of the gap, and the rest is unexplained. For V, J and clone size, that table is used; D and trimming come from the DNA. This sample is represented by roughly 160,000 clones; about nine tenths of them were singletons. Of the sample, about 1.6% is held by the ten largest clones.

This TCR was recovered from an adult in good health. The chain uses TRBV7-8 and TRBJ1-1; the D gene is perhaps TRBD1, on 6 matching bases. This specimen consisted of peripheral blood, obtained on day 0 of AZD1222 vaccination. The CDR3 reads CASSLVSGQSNTEAFF. The DNA reads as follows: TGTGCCAGCAGCTTAGTGAGTGGACAGTCGAACACTGAAGCTTTCTTT.